The T cell receptor (beta chain) described here comes from a study of cytomegalovirus exposure and HLA in healthy donors. Sequenced by immunoSEQ multiplex PCR; TCRdb stores in-frame clones only, minus some. Here the sample spans about 120,000 clones, around 89% being singletons. As regards this clone: Its antigen is unidentified.

V shed 5 bases and J 2 bases; nucleotides not matched to a gene: 12. The CDR3 spans 17 residues. The germline V gene encodes CDR1 SGHTA and CDR2 FQGNSA. Broader study findings: With high specificity and sensitivity, the classifier reportedly diagnosed cytomegalovirus status. Associated with cytomegalovirus, according to the listing, were some 180 TCR beta chains. Clusters of TCRs from the first cohort tended to co-occur in the roughly 120 validation repertoires (as a later analysis found). Confirmation in vitro established that a few CMV-associated chains were specific for CMV antigens.

The sequence derives from a woman younger than 35 in good health and CMV-seropositive. The sequencing sample was made of PBMCs. V gene TRBV7-2 combines with J gene TRBJ1-3; the match to TRBD1 covers 7 bases. As DNA, the CDR3 is TGTGCCAGCAGCCCCCCTCCACTACAGGGGCCTGGAAACACCATATATTTT. Its protein product is CASSPPPLQGPGNTIYF. Supplemented by reference TRBV7-2 and TRBJ1-3, the full variable domain reads GAGVSQSPSNKVTEKGKDVELRCDPISGHTALYWYRQSLGQGLEFLIYFQGNSAPDKSGLPSDRFSAERTGGSVSTLTIQRTQQEDSAVYLCASSPPPLQGPGNTIYFGEGSWLTVV.